This T cell receptor (beta chain) was captured by sequencing in a study of long-term antiretroviral therapy in people with HIV. The CDR3 spans 14 residues. CDR1 MNHEY and CDR2 SVGAGI come from the germline V gene. Trimming pared 7 bases from V and 2 bases from J, leaving 15 bases between. The immunoSEQ assay was v3.0, run at survey level. A target of roughly 40,000-50,000 T-cell genomes per sample was set for sequencing. The protocol was immunoSEQ multiplex PCR, while the TCRdb copy is restricted to in-frame clones and leaves out a portion. The repertoire holds approximately 36,000 clones, with roughly 82% as singletons.

The sequencing here drew on unsorted PBMCs, taken 0.6 years after starting antiretroviral therapy. The gene calls are TRBV6-5 and TRBJ2-7; the D gene is possibly TRBD2 (6 bases). The TCR originated in a man younger than 30 with HIV. CDR3 DNA sequence: TGTGCCAGCACTCGAGCGGGTAATGCCTACGAGCAGTACTTC. This translates into CASTRAGNAYEQYF.